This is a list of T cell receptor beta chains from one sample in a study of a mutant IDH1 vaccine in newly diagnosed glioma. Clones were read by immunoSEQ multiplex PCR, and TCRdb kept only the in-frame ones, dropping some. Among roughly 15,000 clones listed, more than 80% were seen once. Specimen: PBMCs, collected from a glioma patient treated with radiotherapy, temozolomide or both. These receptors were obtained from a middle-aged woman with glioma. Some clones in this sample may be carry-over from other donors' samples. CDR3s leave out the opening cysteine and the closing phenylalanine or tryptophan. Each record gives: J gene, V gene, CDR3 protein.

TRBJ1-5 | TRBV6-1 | ASISGRLEGPQH
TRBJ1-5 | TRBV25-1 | ASSDGFQGQPQH
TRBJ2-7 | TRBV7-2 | ASSRGLDEQY
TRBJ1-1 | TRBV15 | ATSGQYYMNTEAF
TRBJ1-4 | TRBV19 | ASSMGTGVTNEKLF
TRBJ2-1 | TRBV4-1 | ASSQGETIPFNEQF
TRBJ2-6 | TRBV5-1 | ASSPALSSGANVLT
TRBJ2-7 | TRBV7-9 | ASSGPDREGPYEQY
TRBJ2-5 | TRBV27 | ASSFSTEETQY
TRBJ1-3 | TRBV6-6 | ASSYPYPPGNTIY
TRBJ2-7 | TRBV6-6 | ASMNNLYEQY
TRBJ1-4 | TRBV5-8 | ASSRTGGFSGEKLF
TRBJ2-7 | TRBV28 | ATSLVTNYEQY
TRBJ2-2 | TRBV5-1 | ASSLLQTTGELF
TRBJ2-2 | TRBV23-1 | ASSRIQPATGELF
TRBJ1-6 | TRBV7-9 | ASSSHREANSPLH
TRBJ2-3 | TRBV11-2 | ASSHRVGETGTTDTQY
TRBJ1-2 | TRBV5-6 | ASSLAGSSYGYT
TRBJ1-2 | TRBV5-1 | ASSLATRVRGYT
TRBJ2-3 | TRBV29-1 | SVADRVGTDTQY
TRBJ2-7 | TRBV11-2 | ASSPFWGQGNEQY
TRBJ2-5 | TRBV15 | ATSRLEGAGRETQY
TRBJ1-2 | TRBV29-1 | SVGAGGRDYGYT
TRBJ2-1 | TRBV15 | ATSRDNNEQF
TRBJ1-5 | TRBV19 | ASMSTANQPQH
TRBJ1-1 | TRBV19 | ASSIPHGGTEAF
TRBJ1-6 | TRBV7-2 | ASSLGGINSPLH
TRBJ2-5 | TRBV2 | ASRGLAQETQY
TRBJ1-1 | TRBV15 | ATSEVFRDGEAF
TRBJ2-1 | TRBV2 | ASSSGGADEQF
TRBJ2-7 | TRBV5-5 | ASSLPTTGPTYEQY
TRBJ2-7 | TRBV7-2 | ASSFSPGLEAEQY
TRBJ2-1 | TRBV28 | ASSSPRTGDGGRRDNEQF
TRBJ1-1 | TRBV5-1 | ASSGGQGSSEAF
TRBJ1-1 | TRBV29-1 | SIEGGLDTEAF
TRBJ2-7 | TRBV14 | ASSPPGGYEQY
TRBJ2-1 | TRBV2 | ASSERGGSYNNEQF
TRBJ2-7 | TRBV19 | ASNIGGTRNEQY
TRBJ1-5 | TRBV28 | ASLPPGNQPQH
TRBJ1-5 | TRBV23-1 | ASSLLRGGNSNQPQH
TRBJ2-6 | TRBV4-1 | ASSQQSSSTGANVLT
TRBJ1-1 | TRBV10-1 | ASSEAIPTEAF
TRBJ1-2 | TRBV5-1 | ASSLGTGGAIDGYT
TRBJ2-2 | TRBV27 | ASSFPPGQGRTGELF
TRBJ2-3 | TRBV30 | AWTRTVTDTQY